This T cell receptor beta chain originates from a study of blood T cell repertoires in COVID-19. The germline CDR1 and CDR2 sequences are KGHDR and SFDVKD. The CDR3 extends over 12 amino acids. Trimming took 6 bases from V and 2 from J, leaving 6 bases between them. Using immunoSEQ multiplex PCR, the repertoire was profiled, and TCRdb retains in-frame clones only, with some absent. Of some 140,000 clones detected, roughly four fifths appear once; the ten largest clones hold roughly 12%. The sample taken for sequencing was peripheral blood. This receptor was obtained from a woman in her sixties or seventies with COVID-19, enrolled during active disease. The chain uses TRBV24-1 and TRBJ1-2; a possible D gene is TRBD1 (5 bases). DNA of the CDR3: TGTGCCACCAGTCAGGGAAACTATGGCTACACCTTC. Its translation: CATSQGNYGYTF.